These 2 T cell receptor beta chains were sequenced from one sample in a study of beta chain features in type 1 diabetes (dated by TCRdb to the late 2010s). Summary of the overall study and its limitations: In all four CD4+ subsets, TCRB CDR3 length was moderately but significantly shorter in type 1 diabetes patients.

The method behind the library was the immunoSEQ multiplex PCR assay. The entire isolated RNA was reverse transcribed using the High Capacity cDNA Reverse Transcription Kit, and thus expressed TCRB transcripts were sequenced. In TCRdb, the immuneACCESS table is reduced to in-frame sequences with V and J assigned. These tables do not hold every clone; where another copy was compared, an unresolved V gene accounts for under half, and the others remain unexplained. Across this sample there are more than 250,000 clones, with around 25% seen only once. The top ten hold more than 0.009% of the sample. No antigens are known for them. The source material was naive CD4+ T cells from blood. The cell subset or site label, read with the paper, signifies: true naive CD4+ T cells. These receptors originate from a woman aged 25 to 39 with type 1 diabetes.

This clone was found once. The chain has TRBV19 and TRBJ1-5; D is undetermined. With 6 bases removed from V and 5 bases from J, the gap between germline ends came to 14 bases. This CDR3 spans 14 amino acids. Germline assignment: CDR1 LNHDA and CDR2 SQIVND (reference sequence). For the CDR3, the DNA is TGTGCCAGTAGACCTCGGGAATTCCATCAGCCCCAGCATTTT. Its translation is CASRPREFHQPQHF.

The chain employs TRBV4-2 and TRBJ2-7; possible D gene TRBD2, 6 bases. Germline-derived CDR1 and CDR2 are LGHNA and YNFKEQ. This CDR3 spans 17 amino acids. Trimming pared 1 base from V and 0 bases from J, leaving 16 bases between. The CDR3 protein is CASSQGGGRGHSYEQYF. CDR3 DNA sequence: TGTGCCAGCAGCCAAGGCGGTGGGCGGGGCCACTCCTACGAGCAGTACTTC.